These 16 T cell receptor beta chains originate from one sample sequenced in a study of response to subunit inactivated influenza vaccine. TCRdb re-called the RT-PCR reads through MiXCR, storing one row per CDR3 protein. The repertoire holds 700,000 to 800,000 distinct CDR3 sequences, with under 20% as singletons. The sequencing used PBMCs from blood, collected around 5 days after vaccination. These receptors came from a man aged 45 to 65 who received an inactivated influenza vaccine.

This clonotype came up many times. V gene TRBV5-5 combines with J gene TRBJ2-5; 8 nucleotides agree with TRBD2. The CDR3 consists of 16 residues. Trimming cost V 1 base and J 4 bases; bases outside gene matches: 9. The germline V gene has CDR1 SGHKS and CDR2 YYEKEE (reference sequence). The CDR3 sequence: CASSLLLSGGRETQYF. The CDR3 nucleotides read TGTGCCAGCAGCTTGCTACTAAGCGGGGGACGAGAGACCCAGTACTTC.

In this sample, this clonotype turned up many times. This chain joins TRBV4-3 and TRBJ2-7; D may correspond to TRBD1 or TRBD2 (5 bases each). Germline V gives CDR1 LGHNA, CDR2 YSLEER. V shed 1 base and J shed 4 bases, with 20 bases lying between them. The CDR3 is 17 amino acids. This chain's CDR3 is CASSQAFRTGTPYEQYF. The DNA for the CDR3 is TGCGCCAGCAGCCAAGCCTTCAGAACCGGGACCCCGTACGAGCAGTACTTC.

The rearrangement uses TRBV28 and TRBJ2-2; TRBD2 agrees at 9 bases. Germline assignment: CDR1 MDHEN and CDR2 SYDVKM. The trim removed 6 bases at V and 7 bases at J, leaving 15 bases unmatched. This CDR3 spans 17 amino acids. This CDR3 reads CASSKVAGVSELGELFF. The CDR3 DNA follows: TGTGCCAGCAGCAAGGTAGCGGGAGTATCGGAGCTCGGGGAGCTGTTTTTT.

This clonotype came up a few times. The chain joins TRBV12-3 or TRBV12-4 to TRBJ2-3; 14 bases map to TRBD2. The ends lost 3 bases at V and 6 bases at J; junction bases unmatched: 8. The CDR3 runs to 17 residues. CDR3 nucleotide sequence: TGTGCCAGCAGTTTTCTAGGGACTAGCGGGAGTAGGGATACGCAGTATTTT. Residues: CASSFLGTSGSRDTQYF.

This clonotype occurred a few times. This rearrangement joins TRBV5-1 to TRBJ2-1; 12 nucleotides match TRBD2. V shed 0 bases and J 7 bases; nucleotides not matched to a gene: 8. The CDR3 extends over 17 amino acids. CDR1 and CDR2 from the germline V gene are SGHRS and YFSETQ. CDR3 loop: CASSLVASGRARNEQFF. CDR3 bases: TGCGCCAGCAGCTTGGTCGCTAGCGGGAGGGCCAGGAATGAGCAGTTCTTC.

The chain is built from TRBV20-1 and TRBJ2-1; 7 nucleotides agree with TRBD2. This CDR3 comprises 15 residues. V dropped 1 base and J dropped 3; count of bases not matched to a gene: 6. The germline gives CDR1 DFQATT, CDR2 SNEGSKA (reference sequence). CDR3 amino acids: CSARGRAGYYNEQFF. In DNA form, the CDR3 reads TGCAGTGCTAGAGGTCGAGCGGGGTACTACAATGAGCAGTTCTTC.

This clonotype was found many times. V gene TRBV6-1 combines with J gene TRBJ1-2; 9 bases agree with TRBD1. Trimming took 9 bases from V and 7 from J; bases not matched to a gene: 6. CDR1 MNHNS and CDR2 SASEGT come from the germline V gene. The CDR3 extends over 12 amino acids. CDR3 DNA sequence: TGTGCCAGGGGGGGACAGGGACTTGGCTACACCTTC. The encoded protein is CARGGQGLGYTF.

This clonotype was picked up a small number of times. V is TRBV7-9 and J is TRBJ2-1; D may be TRBD2 (5 bases). Germline CDR1 SEHNR, CDR2 FQNEAQ (reference sequence). The CDR3 is 14 amino acids. Between the trimmed V and J ends, which lost 4 bases and 3 bases, there was a span of 10 bases. CDR3 nucleotides: TGTGCCAGCAGCTGGAAGCGGAACTACAATGAGCAGTTCTTC. It yields the protein CASSWKRNYNEQFF.

This clonotype was observed a handful of times. This rearrangement joins TRBV15 to TRBJ2-5, with a weak D call TRBD2 (6 bases). Germline V gene lookup returns CDR1 LNHNV and CDR2 YYDKDF (reference sequence). CDR3 length equals 14 residues. V was cut by 0 bases and J by 5 bases, with 10 bases left in between. The CDR3 loop is CATSRDSGGETQYF. For the CDR3, the DNA is TGTGCCACCAGCAGAGATAGCGGAGGTGAGACCCAGTACTTC.

V is TRBV6-2 or TRBV6-3 and J is TRBJ2-7; the match to TRBD2 covers 12 bases. This CDR3 has 16 amino acids. The V segment lost 7 bases and the J segment 4 bases; nucleotides outside the gene matches: 11. Germline-derived CDR1 and CDR2 are MNHEY and SVGEGT. The CDR3 DNA sequence: TGTGCCAGCACCCACCGGTCTAGCGGGGGGGTGTACGAGCAGTACTTC. Its translation: CASTHRSSGGVYEQYF.

The J gene is TRBJ1-2, the V gene TRBV7-2; the D gene is possibly TRBD1 (6 bases). This CDR3 contains 16 residues. Per germline, CDR1 SGHTA and CDR2 FQGNSA. Trimming removed 1 base from V and 3 bases from J, with 15 bases in between. The CDR3 region is CASSLGYRAGDYGYTF. DNA of the CDR3: TGTGCCAGCAGCTTAGGCTACAGGGCGGGGGACTATGGCTACACCTTC.

This chain connects TRBV7-8 to TRBJ2-7; TRBD1 might be the D (5 bases). This CDR3 has 15 amino acids. Germline V gene sequence: CDR1 SGHVS, CDR2 FQNEAQ. V dropped 5 bases and J dropped 1 base, with 15 bases sitting between them. The CDR3 sequence is CASSPDRPISYEQYF. The CDR3 DNA is TGTGCCAGCAGCCCAGACAGACCTATTTCCTACGAGCAGTACTTC.

The chain uses TRBV20-1 and TRBJ2-7, with 7 bases identical to TRBD2. Germline V lookup: CDR1 DFQATT, CDR2 SNEGSKA (reference sequence). The J segment lost 6 bases and the V segment lost 1 base, leaving 12 bases of the junction unmatched. The length of the CDR3 is 15 residues. The DNA for the CDR3 is TGCAGTGCTAGAGTAAATGAGGGGAGGGGACTCGAGCAGTACTTC. Its translation is CSARVNEGRGLEQYF.

This clonotype was counted only a few times. The chain employs TRBV28 and TRBJ2-7, with no clear D. Trimming removed 8 bases from V and 3 bases from J, with 8 bases in between. This CDR3 spans 11 amino acids. Germline V gene sequence: CDR1 MDHEN, CDR2 SYDVKM. The CDR3, as DNA: TGTGCCAGCGGGAAAATCTACGAGCAGTACTTC. Translation gives CASGKIYEQYF.

This clonotype was picked up a small number of times. The genes are TRBV7-2 and TRBJ1-5; D uncertain. The CDR3 contains 17 residues. From germline, CDR1 is SGHTA and CDR2 FQGNSA. V was shortened by 1 base and J by 3 bases, with 16 bases between the two germline ends. CDR3 sequence: CASSLVVTGPINQPQHF. CDR3 DNA sequence: TGTGCCAGCAGCTTAGTTGTAACGGGCCCCATCAATCAGCCCCAGCATTTT.

In this sample, this clonotype turned up a few times. This chain connects TRBV4-3 to TRBJ2-7, with 7 positions matching TRBD2. The CDR3 totals 15 residues. V shed 0 bases, J shed 3 bases, and the junction held 5 bases outside the gene matches. Germline V gene data show CDR1 as LGHNA and CDR2 as YSLEER. The CDR3 DNA reads as TGCGCCAGCAGCCAAGAACGGGACTACCTCTACGAGCAGTACTTC. This encodes CASSQERDYLYEQYF.